This TCR beta chain was captured in a study of shared clonotypes between healthy human individuals. Germline-derived CDR1 and CDR2 are MNHEY and SVGAGI. The CDR3 totals 13 residues. A few counts support this clone. Replicate PCRs for unsorted PBMC used roughly 0.3 ug DNA (approximately 31,000 T cell genomes). Clones were sequenced by immunoSEQ multiplex PCR, and TCRdb holds only the in-frame ones, with some missing. This sample has fewer than 700,000 clones, with around 80% found just once. The sample taken for sequencing was PBMCs. V usage is TRBV6-5 and J usage is TRBJ1-1; D ambiguous. The clonotype was recovered from a woman aged 40 to 55 in good health. Some clones in this sample may be carry-over from other donors' samples. This CDR3 is CASGRSRLTEAFF. The CDR3 nucleotides are TGTGCAAGCGGGAGGAGTCGTCTCACTGAAGCTTTCTTT.